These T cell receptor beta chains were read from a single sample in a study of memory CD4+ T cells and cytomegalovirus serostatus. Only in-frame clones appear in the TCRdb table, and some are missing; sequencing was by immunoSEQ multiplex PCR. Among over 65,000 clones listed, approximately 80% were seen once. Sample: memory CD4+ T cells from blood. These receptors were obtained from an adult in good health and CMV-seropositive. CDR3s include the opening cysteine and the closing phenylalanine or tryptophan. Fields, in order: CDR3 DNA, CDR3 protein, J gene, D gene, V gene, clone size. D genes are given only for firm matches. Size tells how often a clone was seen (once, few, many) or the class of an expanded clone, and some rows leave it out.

cdr3_nt: TGTGCCAGCAGCCAGGGACAGGGCGGATTGGCCCTCCACTTT
cdr3_aa: CASSQGQGGLALHF
j_call: TRBJ1-6
d_call: TRBD1
v_call: TRBV4-2
clone_size: few

cdr3_nt: TGCGCCAGCAGCTCAGGACAGGGTCGAAGCATTCAGTACTTC
cdr3_aa: CASSSGQGRSIQYF
j_call: TRBJ2-4
d_call: TRBD1
v_call: TRBV5-1
clone_size: NA

cdr3_nt: TGTGCCGCGGGGGGGCAAGGTGAAGCTTTCTTT
cdr3_aa: CAAGGQGEAFF
j_call: TRBJ1-1
d_call: NA
v_call: TRBV7-9
clone_size: NA

cdr3_nt: TGTGCCAGCAGCTTTCAGGCTTCAGATACGCAGTATTTT
cdr3_aa: CASSFQASDTQYF
j_call: TRBJ2-3
d_call: NA
v_call: TRBV7-3
clone_size: once

cdr3_nt: TGTGCCAGCAGTTTAGGAGGCGGCGGGAGGGCAGGTGAGCAGTTCTTC
cdr3_aa: CASSLGGGGRAGEQFF
j_call: TRBJ2-1
d_call: TRBD2
v_call: TRBV28
clone_size: NA

cdr3_nt: TGTGCCAGCAGCCAAAGCCGGGACAGCTCCCTACTAGCGGGGGGCGGATCCTACAATGAGCAGTTCTTC
cdr3_aa: CASSQSRDSSLLAGGGSYNEQFF
j_call: TRBJ2-1
d_call: TRBD2
v_call: TRBV14
clone_size: NA

cdr3_nt: TGTGCCACCACGATGCCGGGGTATCATCAGCCCCAGCATTTT
cdr3_aa: CATTMPGYHQPQHF
j_call: TRBJ1-5
d_call: NA
v_call: TRBV28
clone_size: NA

cdr3_nt: TGTGCCAGCAGCTACGGGGCGAATTCACCCCTCCACTTT
cdr3_aa: CASSYGANSPLHF
j_call: TRBJ1-6
d_call: NA
v_call: TRBV11-2
clone_size: NA

cdr3_nt: TGTGCCAGCAGCCCCCAGGGAAATGAGCAGTTCTTC
cdr3_aa: CASSPQGNEQFF
j_call: TRBJ2-1
d_call: NA
v_call: TRBV5-4
clone_size: many

cdr3_nt: TGTGCCAGCAGTTTAGACAGGGGAGACTATGGCTACACCTTC
cdr3_aa: CASSLDRGDYGYTF
j_call: TRBJ1-2
d_call: TRBD1
v_call: TRBV6-1
clone_size: NA

cdr3_nt: TGTGCCAGCAGCAGGACAGGGGTCAATGAGCAGTTCTTC
cdr3_aa: CASSRTGVNEQFF
j_call: TRBJ2-1
d_call: TRBD1
v_call: TRBV5-4
clone_size: NA

cdr3_nt: TGTGCCAGCAGCTTAGGGGGGACAGGGGTGGCGTCACCCCTCCACTTT
cdr3_aa: CASSLGGTGVASPLHF
j_call: TRBJ1-6
d_call: TRBD1
v_call: TRBV7-6
clone_size: NA

cdr3_nt: TGTGCCAGCAGCCAAGATGGGACAGGGGCAGACTCTGGAAACACCATATATTTT
cdr3_aa: CASSQDGTGADSGNTIYF
j_call: TRBJ1-3
d_call: TRBD1
v_call: TRBV4-2
clone_size: NA

cdr3_nt: TGTGCCAGCAGTGTGACAGTAACCGAGGGAGCTTTCTTT
cdr3_aa: CASSVTVTEGAFF
j_call: TRBJ1-1
d_call: NA
v_call: TRBV27
clone_size: NA

cdr3_nt: TGTGCCAGCAGAAAAGCGACAGTCCAGGCCGGGGAGCTGTTTTTT
cdr3_aa: CASRKATVQAGELFF
j_call: TRBJ2-2
d_call: NA
v_call: TRBV2
clone_size: few

cdr3_nt: TGTGCCAGCAGCCCTGAGGGGGGGACAGGGGGTGAAAAACTGTTTTTT
cdr3_aa: CASSPEGGTGGEKLFF
j_call: TRBJ1-4
d_call: TRBD1
v_call: TRBV6-6
clone_size: few

cdr3_nt: TGTGCCAGCAGCCCCCGCGACAGCTCCTACGAGCAGTACTTC
cdr3_aa: CASSPRDSSYEQYF
j_call: TRBJ2-7
d_call: NA
v_call: TRBV7-2
clone_size: once

cdr3_nt: TGTGCCTGGAGTGTACCCTCTGAGGAAAAACTGTTTTTT
cdr3_aa: CAWSVPSEEKLFF
j_call: TRBJ1-4
d_call: NA
v_call: TRBV30
clone_size: NA

cdr3_nt: TGTGCCAGCAGGCTACAGGGGATTAACTATGGCTACACCTTC
cdr3_aa: CASRLQGINYGYTF
j_call: TRBJ1-2
d_call: TRBD1
v_call: TRBV2
clone_size: NA

cdr3_nt: TGTGCCAGCAGCATATTAAGGACCGGGGAGCTGTTTTTT
cdr3_aa: CASSILRTGELFF
j_call: TRBJ2-2
d_call: NA
v_call: TRBV14
clone_size: few